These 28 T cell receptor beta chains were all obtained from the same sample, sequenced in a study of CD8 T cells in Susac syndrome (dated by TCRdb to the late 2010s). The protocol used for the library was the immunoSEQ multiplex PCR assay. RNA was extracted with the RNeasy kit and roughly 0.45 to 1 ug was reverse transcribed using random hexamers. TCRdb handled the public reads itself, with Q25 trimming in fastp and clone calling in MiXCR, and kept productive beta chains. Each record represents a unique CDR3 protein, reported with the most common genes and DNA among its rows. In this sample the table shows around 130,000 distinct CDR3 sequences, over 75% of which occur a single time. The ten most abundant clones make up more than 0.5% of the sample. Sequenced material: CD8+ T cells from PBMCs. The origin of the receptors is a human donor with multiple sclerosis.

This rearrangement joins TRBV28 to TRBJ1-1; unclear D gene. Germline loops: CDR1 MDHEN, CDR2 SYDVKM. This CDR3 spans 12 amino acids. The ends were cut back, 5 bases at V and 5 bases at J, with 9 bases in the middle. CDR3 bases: TGTGCCAGCAGTGCTCCGGGGACTGAAGCTTTCTTT. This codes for CASSAPGTEAFF.

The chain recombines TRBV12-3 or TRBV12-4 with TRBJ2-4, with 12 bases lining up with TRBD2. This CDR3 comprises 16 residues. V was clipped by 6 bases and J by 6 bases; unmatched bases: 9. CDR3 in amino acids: CASSAASGRAVNIQYF. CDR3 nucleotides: TGTGCCAGCAGCGCAGCTAGCGGGAGGGCCGTAAACATTCAGTACTTC.

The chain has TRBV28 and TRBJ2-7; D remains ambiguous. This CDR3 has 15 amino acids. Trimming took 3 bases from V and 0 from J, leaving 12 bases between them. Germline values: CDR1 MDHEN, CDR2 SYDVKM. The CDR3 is CASSFGRVISYEQYF. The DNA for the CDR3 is TGTGCCAGCAGTTTCGGTAGGGTGATCTCCTACGAGCAGTACTTC. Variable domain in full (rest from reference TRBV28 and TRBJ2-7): DVKVTQSSRYLVKRTGEKVFLECVQDMDHENMFWYRQDPGLGLRLIYFSYDVKMKEKGDIPEGYSVSREKKERFSLILESASTNQTSMYLCASSFGRVISYEQYFGPGTRLTVT.

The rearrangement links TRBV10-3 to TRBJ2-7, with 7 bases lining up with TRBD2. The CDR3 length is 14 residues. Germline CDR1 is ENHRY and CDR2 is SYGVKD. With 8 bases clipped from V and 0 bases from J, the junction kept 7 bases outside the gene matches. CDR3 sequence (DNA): TGTGCCATCGGTCCTAGCGGAAGCTCCTACGAGCAGTACGTC. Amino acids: CAIGPSGSSYEQYV.

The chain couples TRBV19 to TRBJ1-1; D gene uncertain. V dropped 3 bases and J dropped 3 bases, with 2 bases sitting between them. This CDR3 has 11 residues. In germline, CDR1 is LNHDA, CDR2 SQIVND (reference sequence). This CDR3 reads CASSIDTEAFF. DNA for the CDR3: TGTGCCAGTAGTATCGACACTGAAGCTTTCTTT.

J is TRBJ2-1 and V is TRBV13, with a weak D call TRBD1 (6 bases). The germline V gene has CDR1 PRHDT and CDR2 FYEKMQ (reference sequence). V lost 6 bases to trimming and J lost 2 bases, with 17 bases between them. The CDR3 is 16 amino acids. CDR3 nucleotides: TGTGCCAGCAGTCCCGGTGGGGGCAGTCCCTACAATGAGCAGTTCTTC. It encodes CASSPGGGSPYNEQFF.

The CDR3 protein is CVGVGGSTDTQYF. CDR3 bases: TGTGTCGGAGTTGGGGGAAGCACAGATACGCAGTATTTT. V gene TRBV30 combines with J gene TRBJ2-3; D might be TRBD1 or TRBD2, each matching 5 bases. Germline V lookup: CDR1 GTSNPN, CDR2 SVGIG (reference sequence). The CDR3 sequence is 13 residues long.

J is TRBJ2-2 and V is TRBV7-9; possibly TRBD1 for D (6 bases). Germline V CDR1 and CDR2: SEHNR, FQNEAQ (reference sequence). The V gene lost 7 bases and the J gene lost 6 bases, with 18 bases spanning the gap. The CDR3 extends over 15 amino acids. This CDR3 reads CASTAPQGIPGELFF. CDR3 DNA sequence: TGTGCCAGCACTGCTCCCCAGGGGATTCCCGGGGAGCTGTTTTTT.

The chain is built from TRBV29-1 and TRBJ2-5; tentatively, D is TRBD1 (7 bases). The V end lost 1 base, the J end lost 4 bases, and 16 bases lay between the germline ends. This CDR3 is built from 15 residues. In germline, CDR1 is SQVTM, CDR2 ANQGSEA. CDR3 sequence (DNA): TGCAGCGTTGAAGGGATCAGGGGGGCTGGAGAGACCCAGTACTTC. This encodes CSVEGIRGAGETQYF.

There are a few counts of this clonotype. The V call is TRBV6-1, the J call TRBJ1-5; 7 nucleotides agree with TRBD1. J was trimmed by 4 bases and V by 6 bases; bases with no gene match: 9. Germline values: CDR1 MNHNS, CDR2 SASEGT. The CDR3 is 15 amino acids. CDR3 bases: TGTGCCAGCAGACCCATACGACAGGGTAATCAGCCCCAGCATTTT. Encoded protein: CASRPIRQGNQPQHF.

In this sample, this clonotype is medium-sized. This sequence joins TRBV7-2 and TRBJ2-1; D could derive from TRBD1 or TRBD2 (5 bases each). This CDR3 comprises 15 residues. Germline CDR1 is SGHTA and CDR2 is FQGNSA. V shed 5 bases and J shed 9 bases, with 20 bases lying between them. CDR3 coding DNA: TGTGCCAGCAGCCCGGGACCGTCCTACGCCTTTGAGCAGTTCTTC. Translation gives CASSPGPSYAFEQFF. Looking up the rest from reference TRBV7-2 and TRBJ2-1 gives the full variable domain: GAGVSQSPSNKVTEKGKDVELRCDPISGHTALYWYRQSLGQGLEFLIYFQGNSAPDKSGLPSDRFSAERTGGSVSTLTIQRTQQEDSAVYLCASSPGPSYAFEQFFGPGTRLTVL.

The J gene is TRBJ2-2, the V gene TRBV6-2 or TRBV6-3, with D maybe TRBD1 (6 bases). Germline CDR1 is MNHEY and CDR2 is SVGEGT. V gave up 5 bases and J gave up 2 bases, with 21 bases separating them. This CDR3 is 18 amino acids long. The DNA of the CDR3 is TGTGCCAGCAGTATGGCCCCTAGCCGGGACACCAACACCGGGGAGCTGTTTTTT. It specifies CASSMAPSRDTNTGELFF.

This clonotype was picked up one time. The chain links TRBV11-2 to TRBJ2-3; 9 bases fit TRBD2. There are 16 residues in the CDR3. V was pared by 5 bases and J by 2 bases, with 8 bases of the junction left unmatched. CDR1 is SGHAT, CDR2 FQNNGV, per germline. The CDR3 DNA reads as TGTGCCAGCAGCAAAAGCGGGAGGCCCTTCACAGATACGCAGTATTTT. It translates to CASSKSGRPFTDTQYF. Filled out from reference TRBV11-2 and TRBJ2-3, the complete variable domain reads EAGVAQSPRYKIIEKRQSVAFWCNPISGHATLYWYQQILGQGPKLLIQFQNNGVVDDSQLPKDRFSAERLKGVDSTLKIQPAKLEDSAVYLCASSKSGRPFTDTQYFGPGTRLTVL.

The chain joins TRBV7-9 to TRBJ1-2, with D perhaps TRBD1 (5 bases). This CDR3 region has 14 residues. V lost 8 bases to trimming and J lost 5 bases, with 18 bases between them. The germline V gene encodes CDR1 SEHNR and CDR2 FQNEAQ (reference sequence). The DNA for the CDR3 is TGTGCCAGCGATAACCCGCGGGGCAGGTATGGCTACACCTTC. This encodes CASDNPRGRYGYTF.

The CDR3 region is CSAGTGMRNQPQHF. The CDR3 coding sequence is TGCAGTGCTGGGACAGGGATGCGCAATCAGCCCCAGCATTTT. The V call is TRBV20-1, the J call TRBJ1-5; 9 bases fit TRBD1. This CDR3 spans 14 amino acids. CDR1 DFQATT and CDR2 SNEGSKA come from the germline V gene (reference sequence). The ends lost 5 bases at V and 2 bases at J; junction bases unmatched: 4.

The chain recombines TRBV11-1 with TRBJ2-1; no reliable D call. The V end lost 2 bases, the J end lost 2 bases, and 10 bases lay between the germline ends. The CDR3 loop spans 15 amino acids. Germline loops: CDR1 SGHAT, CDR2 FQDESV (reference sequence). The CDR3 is CASSLSRAPYNEQFF. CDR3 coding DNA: TGTGCCAGCAGCTTATCAAGAGCGCCCTACAATGAGCAGTTCTTC.

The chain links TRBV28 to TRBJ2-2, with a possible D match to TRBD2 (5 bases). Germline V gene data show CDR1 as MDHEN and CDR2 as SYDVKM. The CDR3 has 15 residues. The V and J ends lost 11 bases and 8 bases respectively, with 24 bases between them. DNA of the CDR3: TGTGCCGTACGCCCCGGTTTTGAGGGCGGAGGGGAGCTGTTTTTT. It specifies CAVRPGFEGGGELFF. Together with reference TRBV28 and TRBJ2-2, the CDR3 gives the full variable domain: DVKVTQSSRYLVKRTGEKVFLECVQDMDHENMFWYRQDPGLGLRLIYFSYDVKMKEKGDIPEGYSVSREKKERFSLILESASTNQTSMYLCAVRPGFEGGGELFFGEGSRLTVL.

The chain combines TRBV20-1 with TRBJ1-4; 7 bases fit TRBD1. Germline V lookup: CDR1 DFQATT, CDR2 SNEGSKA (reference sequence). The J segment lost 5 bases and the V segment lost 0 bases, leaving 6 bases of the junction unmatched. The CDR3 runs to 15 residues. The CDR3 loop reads CSARDQGQTNEKLFF. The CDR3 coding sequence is TGCAGTGCTAGAGACCAGGGACAGACAAATGAAAAACTGTTTTTT.

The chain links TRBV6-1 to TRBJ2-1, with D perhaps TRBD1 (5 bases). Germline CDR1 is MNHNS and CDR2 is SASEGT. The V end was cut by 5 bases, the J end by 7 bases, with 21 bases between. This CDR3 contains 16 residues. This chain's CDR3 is CASSKDTGPLGNEQFF. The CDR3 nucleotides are TGTGCCAGCAGTAAGGACACCGGGCCCCTGGGGAATGAGCAGTTCTTC.

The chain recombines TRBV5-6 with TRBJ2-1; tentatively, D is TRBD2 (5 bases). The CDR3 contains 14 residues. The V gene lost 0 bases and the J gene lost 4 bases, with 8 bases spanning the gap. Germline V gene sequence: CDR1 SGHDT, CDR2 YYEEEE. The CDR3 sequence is CASSLGLPYNEQFF. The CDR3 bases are TGTGCCAGCAGCTTGGGACTACCTTACAATGAGCAGTTCTTC.

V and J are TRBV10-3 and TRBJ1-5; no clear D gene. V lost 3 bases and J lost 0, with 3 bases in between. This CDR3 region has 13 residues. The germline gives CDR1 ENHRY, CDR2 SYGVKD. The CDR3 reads CAISDSSNQPQHF. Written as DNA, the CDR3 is TGTGCCATCAGTGACAGTAGCAATCAGCCCCAGCATTTT.

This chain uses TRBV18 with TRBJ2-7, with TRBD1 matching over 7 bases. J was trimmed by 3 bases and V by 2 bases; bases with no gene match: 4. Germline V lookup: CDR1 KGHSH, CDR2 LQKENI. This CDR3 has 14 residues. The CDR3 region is CASSPWDSGYEQYF. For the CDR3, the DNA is TGTGCCAGCTCACCATGGGACAGTGGCTACGAGCAGTACTTC.

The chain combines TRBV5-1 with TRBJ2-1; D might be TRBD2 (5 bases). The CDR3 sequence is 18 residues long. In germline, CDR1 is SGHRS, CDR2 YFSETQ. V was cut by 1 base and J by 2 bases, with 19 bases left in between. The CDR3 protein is CASSLRFIRDGAYNEQFF. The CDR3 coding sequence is TGCGCCAGCAGCTTGCGGTTTATTAGAGACGGGGCCTACAATGAGCAGTTCTTC.

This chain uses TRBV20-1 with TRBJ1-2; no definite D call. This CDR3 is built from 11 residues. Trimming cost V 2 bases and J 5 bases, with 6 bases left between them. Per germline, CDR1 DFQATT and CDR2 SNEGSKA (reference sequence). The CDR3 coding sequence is TGCAGTGCTAGATCTGATTATGGCTACACCTTC. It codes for CSARSDYGYTF.

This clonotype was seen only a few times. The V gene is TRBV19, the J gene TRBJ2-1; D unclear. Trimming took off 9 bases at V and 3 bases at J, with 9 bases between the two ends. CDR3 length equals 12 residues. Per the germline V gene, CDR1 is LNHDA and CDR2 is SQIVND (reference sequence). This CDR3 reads CASSDGYNEQFF. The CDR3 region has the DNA TGTGCCAGCTCGGACGGCTACAATGAGCAGTTCTTC.

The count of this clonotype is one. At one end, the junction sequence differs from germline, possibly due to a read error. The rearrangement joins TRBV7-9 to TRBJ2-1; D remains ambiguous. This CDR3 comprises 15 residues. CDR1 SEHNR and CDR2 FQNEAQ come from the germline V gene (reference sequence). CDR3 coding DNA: TGTGCCAGCAGCTTAGGCTTGGGTATCTACGATGAGCAGTTCTTC. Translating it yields CASSLGLGIYDEQFF.

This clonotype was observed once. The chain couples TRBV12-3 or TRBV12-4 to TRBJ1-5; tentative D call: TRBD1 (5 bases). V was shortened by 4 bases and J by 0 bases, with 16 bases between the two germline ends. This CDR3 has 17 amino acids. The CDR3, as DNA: TGTGCCAGCAGTTCGGGGGGAGGAGTATATAGCAATCAGCCCCAGCATTTT. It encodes CASSSGGGVYSNQPQHF.

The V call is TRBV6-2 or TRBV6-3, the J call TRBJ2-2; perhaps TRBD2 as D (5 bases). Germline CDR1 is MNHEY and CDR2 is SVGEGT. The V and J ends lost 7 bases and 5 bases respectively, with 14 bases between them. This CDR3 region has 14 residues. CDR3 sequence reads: CASNGETETGELFF. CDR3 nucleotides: TGTGCCAGCAACGGGGAGACCGAAACCGGGGAGCTGTTTTTT.